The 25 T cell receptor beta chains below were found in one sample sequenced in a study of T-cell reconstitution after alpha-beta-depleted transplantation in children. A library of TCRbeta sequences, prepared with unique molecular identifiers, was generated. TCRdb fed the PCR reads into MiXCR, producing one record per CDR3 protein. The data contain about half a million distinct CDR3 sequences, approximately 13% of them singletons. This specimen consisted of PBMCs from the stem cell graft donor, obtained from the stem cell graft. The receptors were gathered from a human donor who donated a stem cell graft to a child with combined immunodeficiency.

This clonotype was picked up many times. The CDR3 is CATSDRTGGAYNEQFF. The CDR3, as DNA: TGTGCCACCAGTGATCGGACAGGGGGCGCCTACAATGAGCAGTTCTTC. The chain uses TRBV24-1 and TRBJ2-1; 11 nucleotides match TRBD1. V gave up 3 bases and J gave up 2 bases; unmatched junction bases: 2. Looked up from germline, CDR1 is KGHDR and CDR2 is SFDVKD. The CDR3 length is 16 residues.

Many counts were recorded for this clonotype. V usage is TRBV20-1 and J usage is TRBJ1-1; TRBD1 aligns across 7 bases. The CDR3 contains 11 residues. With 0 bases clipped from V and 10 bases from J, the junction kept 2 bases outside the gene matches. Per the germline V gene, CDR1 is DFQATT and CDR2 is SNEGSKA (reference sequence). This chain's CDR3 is CSAREGTVAFF. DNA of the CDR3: TGCAGTGCTAGAGAGGGGACAGTAGCTTTCTTT.

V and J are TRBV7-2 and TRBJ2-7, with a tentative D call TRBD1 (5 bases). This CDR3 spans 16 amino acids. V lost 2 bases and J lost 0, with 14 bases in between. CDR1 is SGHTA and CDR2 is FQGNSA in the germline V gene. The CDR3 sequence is CASSLSRQRSSYEQYF. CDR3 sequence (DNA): TGTGCCAGCAGCTTATCCCGACAGAGGAGCTCCTACGAGCAGTACTTC.

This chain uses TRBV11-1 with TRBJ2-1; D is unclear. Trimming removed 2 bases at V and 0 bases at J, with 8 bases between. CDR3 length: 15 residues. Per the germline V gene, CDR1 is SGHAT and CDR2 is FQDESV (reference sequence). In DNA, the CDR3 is TGTGCCAGCAGCTTAATGCAGAGCTCCTACAATGAGCAGTTCTTC. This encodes CASSLMQSSYNEQFF.

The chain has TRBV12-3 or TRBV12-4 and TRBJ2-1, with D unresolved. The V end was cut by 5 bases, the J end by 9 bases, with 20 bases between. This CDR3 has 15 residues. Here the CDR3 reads CASSPYPGRRTEQFF. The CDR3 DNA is TGTGCCAGCAGTCCCTACCCCGGACGGCGTACTGAGCAGTTCTTC.

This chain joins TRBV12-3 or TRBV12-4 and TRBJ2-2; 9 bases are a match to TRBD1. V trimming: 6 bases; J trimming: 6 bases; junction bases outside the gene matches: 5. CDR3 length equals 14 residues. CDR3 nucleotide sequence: TGTGCCAGCAGGAGACAGGGGGTTGCCGGGGAGCTGTTTTTT. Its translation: CASRRQGVAGELFF.

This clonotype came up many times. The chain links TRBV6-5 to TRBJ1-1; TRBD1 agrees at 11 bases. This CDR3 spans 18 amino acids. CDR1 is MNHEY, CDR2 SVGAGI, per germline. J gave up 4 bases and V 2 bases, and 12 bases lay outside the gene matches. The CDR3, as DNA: TGTGCCAGCAGTTACACTCCACCGGGACAGGGGGTGCCCACTGAAGCTTTCTTT. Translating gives CASSYTPPGQGVPTEAFF.

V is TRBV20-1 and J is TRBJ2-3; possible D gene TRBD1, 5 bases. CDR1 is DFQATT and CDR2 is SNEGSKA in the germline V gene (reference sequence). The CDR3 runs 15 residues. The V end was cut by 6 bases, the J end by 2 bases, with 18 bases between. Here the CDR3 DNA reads TGCAGTGCCAGTCGGACAAGGCGATTCACAGATACGCAGTATTTT. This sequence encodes CSASRTRRFTDTQYF.

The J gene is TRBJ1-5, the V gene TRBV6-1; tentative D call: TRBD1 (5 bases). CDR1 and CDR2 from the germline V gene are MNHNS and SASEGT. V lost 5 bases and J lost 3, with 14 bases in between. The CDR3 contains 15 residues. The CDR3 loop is CASSPLPQVNQPQHF. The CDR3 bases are TGTGCCAGCAGTCCTCTCCCACAGGTCAATCAGCCCCAGCATTTT.

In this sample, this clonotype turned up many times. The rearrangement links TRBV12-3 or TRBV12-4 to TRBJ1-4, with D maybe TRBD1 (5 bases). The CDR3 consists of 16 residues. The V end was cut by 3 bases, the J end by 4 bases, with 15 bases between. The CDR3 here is CASSFSRGRINEKLFF. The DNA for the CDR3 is TGTGCCAGCAGTTTTTCCCGGGGACGGATTAATGAAAAACTGTTTTTT.

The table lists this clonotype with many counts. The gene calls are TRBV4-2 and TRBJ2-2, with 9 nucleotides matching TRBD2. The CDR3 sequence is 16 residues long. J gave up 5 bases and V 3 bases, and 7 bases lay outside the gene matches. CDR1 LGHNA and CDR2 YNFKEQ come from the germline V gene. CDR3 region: CASSHRPSGVTGELFF. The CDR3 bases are TGTGCCAGCAGCCATCGGCCTAGCGGGGTTACCGGGGAGCTGTTTTTT.

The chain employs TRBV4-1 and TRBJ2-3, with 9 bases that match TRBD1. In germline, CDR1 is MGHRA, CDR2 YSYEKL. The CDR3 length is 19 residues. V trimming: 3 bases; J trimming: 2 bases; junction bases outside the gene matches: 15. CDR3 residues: CASSHPGQGLLWDTDTQYF. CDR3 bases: TGCGCCAGCAGCCACCCGGGACAGGGACTTTTGTGGGACACAGATACGCAGTATTTT.

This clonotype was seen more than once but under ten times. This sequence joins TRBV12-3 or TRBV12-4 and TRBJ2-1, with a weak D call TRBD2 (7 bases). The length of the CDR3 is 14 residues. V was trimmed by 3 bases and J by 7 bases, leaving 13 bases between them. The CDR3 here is CASSFAGARNEQFF. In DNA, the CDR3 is TGTGCCAGCAGTTTCGCGGGGGCTAGAAATGAGCAGTTCTTC.

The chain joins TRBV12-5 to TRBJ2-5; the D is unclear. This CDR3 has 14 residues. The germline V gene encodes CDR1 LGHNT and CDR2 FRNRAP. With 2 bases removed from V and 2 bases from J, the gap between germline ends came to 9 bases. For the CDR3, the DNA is TGTGCTAGTGGTTTGACGTCCACTCAAGAGACCCAGTACTTC. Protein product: CASGLTSTQETQYF. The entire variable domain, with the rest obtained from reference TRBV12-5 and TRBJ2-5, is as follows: DARVTQTPRHKVTEMGQEVTMRCQPILGHNTVFWYRQTMMQGLELLAYFRNRAPLDDSGMPKDRFSAEMPDATLATLKIQPSEPRDSAVYFCASGLTSTQETQYFGPGTRLLVL.

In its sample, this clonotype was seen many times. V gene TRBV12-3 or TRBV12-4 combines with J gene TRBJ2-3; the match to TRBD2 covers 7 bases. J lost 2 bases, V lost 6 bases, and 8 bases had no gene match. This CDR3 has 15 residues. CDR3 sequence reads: CASRTTRDYTDTQYF. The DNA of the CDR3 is TGTGCCAGCAGAACAACACGGGACTACACAGATACGCAGTATTTT.

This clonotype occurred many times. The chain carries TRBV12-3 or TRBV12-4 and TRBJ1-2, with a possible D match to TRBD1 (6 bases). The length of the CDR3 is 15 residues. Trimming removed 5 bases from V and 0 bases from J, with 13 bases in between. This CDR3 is CASSLTTGTNYGYTF. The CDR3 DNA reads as TGTGCCAGCAGTCTAACGACAGGTACTAACTATGGCTACACCTTC.

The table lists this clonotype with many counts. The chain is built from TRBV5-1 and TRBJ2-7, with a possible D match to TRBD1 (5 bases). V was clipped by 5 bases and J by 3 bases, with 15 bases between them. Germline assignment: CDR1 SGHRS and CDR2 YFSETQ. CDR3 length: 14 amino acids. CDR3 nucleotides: TGCGCCAGCAGTTACGAAAGGCAGGGCTACGAGCAGTACTTC. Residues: CASSYERQGYEQYF.

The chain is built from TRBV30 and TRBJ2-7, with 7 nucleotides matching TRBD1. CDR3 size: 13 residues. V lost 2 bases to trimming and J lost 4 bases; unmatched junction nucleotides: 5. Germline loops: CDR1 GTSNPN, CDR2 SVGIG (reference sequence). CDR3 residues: CAWSLNRGYEQYF. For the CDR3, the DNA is TGTGCCTGGAGTCTTAACAGGGGTTACGAGCAGTACTTC.

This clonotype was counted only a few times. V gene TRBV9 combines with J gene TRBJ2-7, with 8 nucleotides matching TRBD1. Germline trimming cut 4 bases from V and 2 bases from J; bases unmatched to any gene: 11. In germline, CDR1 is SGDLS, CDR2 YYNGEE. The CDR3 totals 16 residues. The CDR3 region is CASSSLGLGQAYEQYF. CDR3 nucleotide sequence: TGTGCCAGCAGCTCTCTTGGGCTGGGACAGGCCTACGAGCAGTACTTC.

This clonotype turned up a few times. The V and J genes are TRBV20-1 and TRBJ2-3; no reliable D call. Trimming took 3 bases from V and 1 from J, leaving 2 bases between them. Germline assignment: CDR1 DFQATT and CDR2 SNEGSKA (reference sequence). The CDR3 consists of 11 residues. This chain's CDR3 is CSARGTDTQYF. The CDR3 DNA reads TGCAGTGCTAGGGGCACAGATACGCAGTATTTT.

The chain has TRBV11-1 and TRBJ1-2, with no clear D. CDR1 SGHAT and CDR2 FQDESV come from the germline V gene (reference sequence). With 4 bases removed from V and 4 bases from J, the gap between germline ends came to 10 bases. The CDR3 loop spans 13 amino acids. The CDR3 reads CASSSFTVYGYTF. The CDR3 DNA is TGTGCCAGCAGCTCCTTTACGGTCTATGGCTACACCTTC.

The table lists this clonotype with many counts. Here the CDR3 reads CSVDSGRPSTDTQYF. The CDR3 DNA reads as TGCAGCGTTGACAGCGGGAGACCTAGCACAGATACGCAGTATTTT. This sequence joins TRBV29-1 and TRBJ2-3; TRBD2 aligns across 8 bases. V lost 3 bases, J lost 0 bases, and 5 bases stayed unmatched. The CDR3 has 15 residues. From germline, CDR1 is SQVTM and CDR2 ANQGSEA.

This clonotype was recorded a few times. CDR3 nucleotides: TGTGCCAGCAGTCCTCGGTCAGGGTCTTCTGGAAACACCATATATTTT. It yields the protein CASSPRSGSSGNTIYF. This chain uses TRBV12-3 or TRBV12-4 with TRBJ1-3; TRBD1 is a possible D gene (5 bases). V dropped 5 bases and J dropped 1 base, with 15 bases sitting between them. The CDR3 loop spans 16 amino acids.

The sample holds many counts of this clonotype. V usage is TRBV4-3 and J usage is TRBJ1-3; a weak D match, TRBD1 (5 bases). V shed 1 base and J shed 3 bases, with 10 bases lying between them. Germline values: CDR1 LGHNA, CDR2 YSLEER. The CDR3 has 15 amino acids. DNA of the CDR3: TGCGCCAGCAGCCAAGTCGGGGGTAGTGGAAACACCATATATTTT. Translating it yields CASSQVGGSGNTIYF.

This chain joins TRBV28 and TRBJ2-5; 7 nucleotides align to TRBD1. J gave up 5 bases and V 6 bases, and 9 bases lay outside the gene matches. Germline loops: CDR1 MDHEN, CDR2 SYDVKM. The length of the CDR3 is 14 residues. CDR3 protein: CASSRDSRPETQYF. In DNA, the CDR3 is TGTGCCAGCAGCCGGGACAGCAGACCTGAGACCCAGTACTTC.